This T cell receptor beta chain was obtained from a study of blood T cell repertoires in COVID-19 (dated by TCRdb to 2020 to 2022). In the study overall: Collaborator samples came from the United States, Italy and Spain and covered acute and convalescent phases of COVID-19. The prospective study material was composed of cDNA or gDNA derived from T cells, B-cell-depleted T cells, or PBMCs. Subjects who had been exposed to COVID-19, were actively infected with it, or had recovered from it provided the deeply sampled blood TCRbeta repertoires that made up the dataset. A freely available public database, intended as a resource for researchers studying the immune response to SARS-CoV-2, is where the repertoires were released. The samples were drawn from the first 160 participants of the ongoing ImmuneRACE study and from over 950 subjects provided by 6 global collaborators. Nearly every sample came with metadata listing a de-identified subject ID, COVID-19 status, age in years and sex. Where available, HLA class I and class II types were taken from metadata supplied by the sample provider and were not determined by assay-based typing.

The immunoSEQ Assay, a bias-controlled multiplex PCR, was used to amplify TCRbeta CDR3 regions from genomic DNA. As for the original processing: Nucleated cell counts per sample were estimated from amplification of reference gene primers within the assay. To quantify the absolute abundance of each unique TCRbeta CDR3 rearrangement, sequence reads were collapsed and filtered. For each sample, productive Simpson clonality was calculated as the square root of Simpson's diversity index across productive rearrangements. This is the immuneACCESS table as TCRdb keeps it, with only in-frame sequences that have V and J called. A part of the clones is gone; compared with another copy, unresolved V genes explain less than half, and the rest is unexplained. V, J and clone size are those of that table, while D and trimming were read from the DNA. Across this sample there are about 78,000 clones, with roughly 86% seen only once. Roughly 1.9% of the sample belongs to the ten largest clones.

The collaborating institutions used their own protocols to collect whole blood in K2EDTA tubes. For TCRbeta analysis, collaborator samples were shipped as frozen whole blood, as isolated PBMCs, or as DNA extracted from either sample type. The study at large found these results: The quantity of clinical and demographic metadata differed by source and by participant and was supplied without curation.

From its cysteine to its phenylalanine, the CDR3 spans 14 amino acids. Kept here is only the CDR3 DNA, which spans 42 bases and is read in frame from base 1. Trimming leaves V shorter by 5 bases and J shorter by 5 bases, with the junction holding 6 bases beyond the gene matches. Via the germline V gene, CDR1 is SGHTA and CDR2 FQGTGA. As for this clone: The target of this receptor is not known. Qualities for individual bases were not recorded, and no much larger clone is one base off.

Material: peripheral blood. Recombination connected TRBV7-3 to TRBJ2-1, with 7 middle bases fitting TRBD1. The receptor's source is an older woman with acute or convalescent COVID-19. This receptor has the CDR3 CASSISGTDNEQFF. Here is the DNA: TGTGCCAGCAGCATATCCGGGACAGACAATGAGCAGTTCTTC.